Listed below are T cell receptor beta chains from one sample, sequenced in a study of long-term antiretroviral therapy in people with HIV. Sequencing used immunoSEQ multiplex PCR; TCRdb keeps in-frame clones, though not all of them. The table lists about 27,000 clones, roughly 80% of them singletons. The sample consisted of unsorted PBMCs, taken 3 years after starting antiretroviral therapy. These receptors were obtained from a man in his forties or fifties with HIV. The CDR3 runs from the conserved cysteine through the conserved F or W. The D gene is left open where the match is weak. Clone sizes are given selectively: once, few, many, or a class where the clone is expanded.

v_call: TRBV7-6; clone_size: .; d_call: .; j_call: TRBJ1-4; cdr3_nt: TGTGCCAGCAGCTTAGAGGGGCCAGAACTGTTTTTT; cdr3_aa: CASSLEGPELFF
v_call: TRBV6-1; clone_size: .; d_call: TRBD1; j_call: TRBJ1-3; cdr3_nt: TGTGCCAGCCGCCCGACAGGGACCTCTGGAAACACCATATATTTT; cdr3_aa: CASRPTGTSGNTIYF
v_call: TRBV6-5; clone_size: .; d_call: .; j_call: TRBJ2-1; cdr3_nt: TGTGCCAGCAGTCCCGGGACCACCTACAATGAGCAGTTCTTC; cdr3_aa: CASSPGTTYNEQFF
v_call: TRBV6-5; clone_size: .; d_call: .; j_call: TRBJ2-1; cdr3_nt: TGTGCCAGCAGTTACACCGGGGACTCCTCCTACAATGAGCAGTTCTTC; cdr3_aa: CASSYTGDSSYNEQFF
v_call: TRBV7-2; clone_size: .; d_call: TRBD2; j_call: TRBJ2-3; cdr3_nt: TGTGCCAGCAGCCGGACTAGCGGGAAGCCCGGCTGGGATACGCAGTATTTT; cdr3_aa: CASSRTSGKPGWDTQYF
v_call: TRBV12-5; clone_size: .; d_call: .; j_call: TRBJ2-7; cdr3_nt: TGTGCTAGTGGTTTTTGGGGTACCTACGAGCAGTACTTC; cdr3_aa: CASGFWGTYEQYF
v_call: TRBV19; clone_size: .; d_call: .; j_call: TRBJ2-5; cdr3_nt: TGTGCCGCTGGGGGGCAAGAGACCCAGTACTTC; cdr3_aa: CAAGGQETQYF
v_call: TRBV11-2; clone_size: .; d_call: .; j_call: TRBJ1-1; cdr3_nt: TGTGCCAGCAGCAAAGGAGGGAACACTGAAGCTTTCTTT; cdr3_aa: CASSKGGNTEAFF
v_call: TRBV7-2; clone_size: .; d_call: TRBD2; j_call: TRBJ2-1; cdr3_nt: TGTGCCAGCAGCTTAGTCTGGGGGCTAGCGGGAGGAAGCAATGAGCAGTTCTTC; cdr3_aa: CASSLVWGLAGGSNEQFF
v_call: TRBV4-1; clone_size: .; d_call: .; j_call: TRBJ1-5; cdr3_nt: TGCGCCAGCAGTCCTACAGGGAGCAATCAGCCCCAGCATTTT; cdr3_aa: CASSPTGSNQPQHF
v_call: TRBV7-2; clone_size: .; d_call: .; j_call: TRBJ2-3; cdr3_nt: TGTGCCAGCAGCTTAGTATGGCGGAGAAGGGGAGATACGCAGTATTTT; cdr3_aa: CASSLVWRRRGDTQYF
v_call: TRBV10-3; clone_size: medium-sized; d_call: .; j_call: TRBJ1-1; cdr3_nt: TGTGCCATCAGTGATATGGGCTCTGAAGCTTTCTTT; cdr3_aa: CAISDMGSEAFF
v_call: TRBV19; clone_size: .; d_call: .; j_call: TRBJ1-2; cdr3_nt: TGTGCCAGTAGTATGACAGGCGGTGGCTACACCTTC; cdr3_aa: CASSMTGGGYTF
v_call: TRBV18; clone_size: once; d_call: .; j_call: TRBJ2-3; cdr3_nt: TGTGCCAGCTCACCCTTGGCGGCTGGCACAGATACGCAGTATTTT; cdr3_aa: CASSPLAAGTDTQYF
v_call: TRBV2; clone_size: few; d_call: TRBD1; j_call: TRBJ1-1; cdr3_nt: TGTGCCAGCAGTGCCGCCCGGGACAGCACTCTGAACACTGAAGCTTTCTTT; cdr3_aa: CASSAARDSTLNTEAFF
v_call: TRBV18; clone_size: .; d_call: .; j_call: TRBJ2-7; cdr3_nt: TGTGCCAGCTCACCAGAACTAGGAGTCTACGAGCAGTACTTC; cdr3_aa: CASSPELGVYEQYF
v_call: TRBV7-3; clone_size: .; d_call: .; j_call: TRBJ2-3; cdr3_nt: TGTGCCAGCAGCCCGGTGGGAGATACGCAGTATTTT; cdr3_aa: CASSPVGDTQYF
v_call: TRBV15; clone_size: .; d_call: .; j_call: TRBJ2-1; cdr3_nt: TGTGCCACCAGCGCGGGGTACAATGAGCAGTTCTTC; cdr3_aa: CATSAGYNEQFF
v_call: TRBV6-5; clone_size: .; d_call: TRBD1; j_call: TRBJ1-2; cdr3_nt: TGTGCCAGCAGGTCCGGGACAGCTTACGGCTACACCTTC; cdr3_aa: CASRSGTAYGYTF
v_call: TRBV7-3; clone_size: .; d_call: TRBD1; j_call: TRBJ1-3; cdr3_nt: TGTGCCAGCAGCTTCGGGACAGGCAAAGGAAACACCATATATTTT; cdr3_aa: CASSFGTGKGNTIYF
v_call: TRBV7-9; clone_size: .; d_call: .; j_call: TRBJ2-7; cdr3_nt: TGTGCCAGCAGCGACACGGGGAGCTCCTACGAGCAGTACTTC; cdr3_aa: CASSDTGSSYEQYF
v_call: TRBV5-4; clone_size: .; d_call: TRBD1; j_call: TRBJ2-5; cdr3_nt: TGTGCCAGCAGCGAGACAGGGCCCCAAGAGACCCAGTACTTC; cdr3_aa: CASSETGPQETQYF
v_call: TRBV2; clone_size: few; d_call: .; j_call: TRBJ1-1; cdr3_nt: TGTGCCAGCATATCCAACGCCAGGGGTCTGAACACTGAAGCTTTCTTT; cdr3_aa: CASISNARGLNTEAFF
v_call: TRBV7-9; clone_size: .; d_call: TRBD1; j_call: TRBJ2-3; cdr3_nt: TGTGCCACCCCCTTAGAGCAGGGGGTAAGAGATACGCAGTATTTT; cdr3_aa: CATPLEQGVRDTQYF
v_call: TRBV7-3; clone_size: once; d_call: .; j_call: TRBJ2-5; cdr3_nt: TGTGCCAGCAGCTTATATCCCGGACTGGGGCAAGACGCCCAGTACTTC; cdr3_aa: CASSLYPGLGQDAQYF
v_call: TRBV5-1; clone_size: .; d_call: TRBD2; j_call: TRBJ2-1; cdr3_nt: TGCGCCAGCGCAGACTCGGTGGCGGGGGGCATGGATGAGCAGTTCTTC; cdr3_aa: CASADSVAGGMDEQFF
v_call: TRBV5-1; clone_size: .; d_call: .; j_call: TRBJ2-1; cdr3_nt: TGCGCCAGCACCCGGACTAACCAATACAATGAGCAGTTCTTC; cdr3_aa: CASTRTNQYNEQFF
v_call: TRBV5-4; clone_size: few; d_call: .; j_call: TRBJ2-7; cdr3_nt: TGTGCCAGCAGCCCCGCCGGGACCCAGAACTACGAGCAGTACTTC; cdr3_aa: CASSPAGTQNYEQYF
v_call: TRBV6-5; clone_size: .; d_call: TRBD1; j_call: TRBJ2-7; cdr3_nt: TGTGCCAGCAGGTCGGACAGGGGGCTCTACGAGCAGTACTTC; cdr3_aa: CASRSDRGLYEQYF